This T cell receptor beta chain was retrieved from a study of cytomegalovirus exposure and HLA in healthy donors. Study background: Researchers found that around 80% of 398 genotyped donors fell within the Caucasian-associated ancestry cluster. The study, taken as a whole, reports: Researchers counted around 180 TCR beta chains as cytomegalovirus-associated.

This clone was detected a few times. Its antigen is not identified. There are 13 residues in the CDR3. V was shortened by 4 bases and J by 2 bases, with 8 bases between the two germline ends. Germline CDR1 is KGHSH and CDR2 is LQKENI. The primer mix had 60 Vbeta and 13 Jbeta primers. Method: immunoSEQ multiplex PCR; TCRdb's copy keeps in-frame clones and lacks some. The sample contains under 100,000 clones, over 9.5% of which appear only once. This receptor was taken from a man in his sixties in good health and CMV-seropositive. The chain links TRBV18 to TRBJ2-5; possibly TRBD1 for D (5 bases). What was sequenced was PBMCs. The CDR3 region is CASSRQGQETQYF. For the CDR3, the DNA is TGTGCCAGCTCACGGCAGGGACAAGAGACCCAGTACTTC.